These T cell receptor beta chains were read from a single sample in a study of T cell repertoires in cytomegalovirus infection. MiXCR, run by TCRdb on the reads, gives a single entry per CDR3 protein. The sample has about 490,000 distinct CDR3 sequences, around 27% seen once. Material: PBMCs. The receptors come from a human donor in good health (CMV status not recorded). Some clones in this sample may be carry-over from other donors' samples. CDR3s include the opening cysteine and the closing phenylalanine or tryptophan. The D gene is left open where the match is weak. Not all rows give a size; the values are once, few, many and, for expanded clones, a class.

DNA: TGTGCCAGCAGCAAAAAGGGACTAGGGGGGTTTGAAGGAGATACGCAGTATTTT
CDR3: CASSKKGLGGFEGDTQYF
size: many
D: TRBD2
V: TRBV7-2
J: TRBJ2-3

DNA: TGTGCCAGCAGTTACTCTAGCCTAACCGGGGAGCTGTTTTTT
CDR3: CASSYSSLTGELFF
size: few
D: .
V: TRBV6-2/TRBV6-3
J: TRBJ2-2

DNA: TGTGCCAGCAGCTCCGGGGGGACCCAGCCCCAGCATTTT
CDR3: CASSSGGTQPQHF
size: few
D: .
V: TRBV7-2
J: TRBJ1-5

DNA: TGTGCCAGCAGTCAAACTATGGGGGCCCAAGAGACCCAGTACTTC
CDR3: CASSQTMGAQETQYF
size: few
D: .
V: TRBV4-2
J: TRBJ2-5

DNA: TGTGCCAGCAGTTACTCTAGACAGGGGGCGTACGAGCAGTACTTC
CDR3: CASSYSRQGAYEQYF
size: .
D: TRBD1
V: TRBV6-5
J: TRBJ2-7

DNA: TGCGCCAGCAGCCAAGGATTGGGGGATGAGCAGTTCTTC
CDR3: CASSQGLGDEQFF
size: .
D: .
V: TRBV4-1
J: TRBJ2-1

DNA: TGTGCCTGTCAGCGGGAGGAAAACGAGCAGTACTTC
CDR3: CACQREENEQYF
size: .
D: TRBD2
V: TRBV7-2
J: TRBJ2-7

DNA: TGTGCCAGCAGTGAGTTGGGACAGGGGTACCAAGAGACCCAGTACTTC
CDR3: CASSELGQGYQETQYF
size: once
D: TRBD1
V: TRBV25-1
J: TRBJ2-5

DNA: TGTGCCAGCACTAAGCCGGGGGGGGAGACCCAGTACTTC
CDR3: CASTKPGGETQYF
size: .
D: TRBD2
V: TRBV7-2
J: TRBJ2-5

DNA: TGTGCCTGGAGTGGGTATGTTCAAGCAACAGATACGCAGTATTTT
CDR3: CAWSGYVQATDTQYF
size: .
D: .
V: TRBV30
J: TRBJ2-3

DNA: TGTGCCAGCAGTTTTCGGACCGGGGTACCTAATGAAAAACTGTTTTTT
CDR3: CASSFRTGVPNEKLFF
size: .
D: .
V: TRBV12-3/TRBV12-4
J: TRBJ1-4

DNA: TGTGCCACCAGCAGGACAGCAGATACGCAGTATTTT
CDR3: CATSRTADTQYF
size: few
D: .
V: TRBV24-1
J: TRBJ2-3

DNA: TGCAGTGCTAGAGATAATTTCATCCGGGAGCAGTTCTTC
CDR3: CSARDNFIREQFF
size: .
D: .
V: TRBV20-1
J: TRBJ2-1

DNA: TGTGCCAGCAGTAAAGGGTCACTAGCGGTCAATGAGCAGTTCTTC
CDR3: CASSKGSLAVNEQFF
size: few
D: TRBD2
V: TRBV28
J: TRBJ2-1

DNA: TGTGCCAGTCAAAAGGGACAGTCCCCTGAAGCTTTCTTT
CDR3: CASQKGQSPEAFF
size: .
D: TRBD1
V: TRBV19
J: TRBJ1-1

DNA: TGTGCCAGCGCGACGGACACAGATACGCAGTATTTT
CDR3: CASATDTDTQYF
size: few
D: .
V: TRBV7-2
J: TRBJ2-3

DNA: TGTGCCAGCAGCGGGGGGGGGCTCGCCCAGCCCCAGCATTTT
CDR3: CASSGGGLAQPQHF
size: many
D: .
V: TRBV7-8
J: TRBJ1-5

DNA: TGTGCCATCAGTGGGGTAAATAGCGGGACCAAAGAGACCCAGTACTTC
CDR3: CAISGVNSGTKETQYF
size: .
D: TRBD2
V: TRBV10-3
J: TRBJ2-5

DNA: TGTGCCACCAGTGACACGGGACAGGGTGTAGATACGCAGTATTTT
CDR3: CATSDTGQGVDTQYF
size: few
D: TRBD1
V: TRBV24-1
J: TRBJ2-3

DNA: TGTGCCAGCAGTTACTCAAGAAGCCTGTCGGAAGCTTTCTTT
CDR3: CASSYSRSLSEAFF
size: few
D: .
V: TRBV6-2/TRBV6-3
J: TRBJ1-1

DNA: TGCGCCAGCACCAGACAGGACGCGAACACCGGGGAGCTGTTTTTT
CDR3: CASTRQDANTGELFF
size: few
D: .
V: TRBV5-1
J: TRBJ2-2

DNA: TGTGCCAGCAGCTTTCGGACGGAAAGAAATCAGCCCCAGCATTTT
CDR3: CASSFRTERNQPQHF
size: many
D: .
V: TRBV7-2
J: TRBJ1-5

DNA: TGTGCCAGCAGCCCCAGAGAGGGGCGCACGCAGTATTTT
CDR3: CASSPREGRTQYF
size: many
D: .
V: TRBV7-6
J: TRBJ2-3

DNA: TGTGCCAGCAGTTTCAATTGGGATCAGCCCCAGCATTTT
CDR3: CASSFNWDQPQHF
size: .
D: .
V: TRBV7-2
J: TRBJ1-5

DNA: TGTGCCAGCAGCCTGCTACCGATAACAGGGACCCAGTACTTC
CDR3: CASSLLPITGTQYF
size: .
D: .
V: TRBV7-2
J: TRBJ2-5

DNA: TGCAGTGCCCTCATACGGGGACCGAACACTGAAGCTTTCTTT
CDR3: CSALIRGPNTEAFF
size: .
D: .
V: TRBV20-1
J: TRBJ1-1

DNA: TGTGCCTGGAGTGCATCGTCGGGGGTAGGGTTGGTAGCTTTCTTT
CDR3: CAWSASSGVGLVAFF
size: .
D: .
V: TRBV30
J: TRBJ1-1

DNA: TGTGCCAGTAGTTTCCGGGACAGGCAGTACTTC
CDR3: CASSFRDRQYF
size: .
D: TRBD1
V: TRBV19
J: TRBJ2-7

DNA: TGTGCCAGCAGCTTAGCGGACAGGTTGACAGATACGCAGTATTTT
CDR3: CASSLADRLTDTQYF
size: many
D: TRBD1
V: TRBV7-2
J: TRBJ2-3

DNA: TGTGCCAGCAGCTCCGGACTAGCCTACGAGCAGTACTTC
CDR3: CASSSGLAYEQYF
size: many
D: TRBD2
V: TRBV7-2
J: TRBJ2-7

DNA: TGTGCCAGCATGCGCGAAACCTACGAGCAGTACTTC
CDR3: CASMRETYEQYF
size: .
D: .
V: TRBV12-3/TRBV12-4
J: TRBJ2-7

DNA: TGTGCCAGCAGCCGCGGGGACACCCGCACAGATACGCAGTATTTT
CDR3: CASSRGDTRTDTQYF
size: .
D: .
V: TRBV7-6
J: TRBJ2-3

DNA: TGCGCCAGCAGTCGGCCGGGACAGGGCTCGACCGTCAATGAGCAGTTCTTC
CDR3: CASSRPGQGSTVNEQFF
size: .
D: TRBD1
V: TRBV23-1
J: TRBJ2-1

DNA: TGTGCCAGCAGCCTCTGGCTAGCGGCCAATGAGCAGTTCTTC
CDR3: CASSLWLAANEQFF
size: many
D: TRBD2
V: TRBV7-2
J: TRBJ2-1

DNA: TGTGCCAGTAGTACTAGAAACAATGAGCAGTTCTTC
CDR3: CASSTRNNEQFF
size: .
D: .
V: TRBV19
J: TRBJ2-1

DNA: TGCAGCGTTGAACGCGGGAACGGAGATACGCAGTATTTT
CDR3: CSVERGNGDTQYF
size: few
D: .
V: TRBV29-1
J: TRBJ2-3

DNA: TGTGCCAGCAGCTTCGGACAGGCAAATGAGCAGTTCTTC
CDR3: CASSFGQANEQFF
size: .
D: TRBD1
V: TRBV11-2
J: TRBJ2-1

DNA: TGTGCCAGCAGCCTGTTGAAGGCCCATAGCAATCAGCCCCAGCATTTT
CDR3: CASSLLKAHSNQPQHF
size: many
D: .
V: TRBV7-8
J: TRBJ1-5

DNA: TGTGCCAGCAGCCTATACAGGGATAGGAAGGGAGGGTCCTACAATGAGCAGTTCTTC
CDR3: CASSLYRDRKGGSYNEQFF
size: few
D: .
V: TRBV11-2
J: TRBJ2-1

DNA: TGTGCCAGCAGCTACGGGGACAGGGACCGGGAGACCCAGTACTTC
CDR3: CASSYGDRDRETQYF
size: few
D: TRBD1
V: TRBV7-9
J: TRBJ2-5

DNA: TGTGCCAGCAGCCCCACAGGCGCCATAGGGAACACTGAAGCTTTCTTT
CDR3: CASSPTGAIGNTEAFF
size: few
D: .
V: TRBV7-9
J: TRBJ1-1

DNA: TGTGCCAGCAGTTACTCGGGCGTGCGGGAGCAGTTCTTC
CDR3: CASSYSGVREQFF
size: few
D: .
V: TRBV6-2/TRBV6-3
J: TRBJ2-1

DNA: TGTGCCAGCAGCTTGGCATTTTGGACAAACTCCTACAATGAGCAGTTCTTC
CDR3: CASSLAFWTNSYNEQFF
size: .
D: .
V: TRBV5-6
J: TRBJ2-1

DNA: TGTGCCAGCAGCCCCCGGGGGAACACCGGGGAGCTGTTTTTT
CDR3: CASSPRGNTGELFF
size: .
D: .
V: TRBV27
J: TRBJ2-2

DNA: TGTGCCAGCAGTCGCTGGGGACTGAGGGACACTGAAGCTTTCTTT
CDR3: CASSRWGLRDTEAFF
size: few
D: .
V: TRBV28
J: TRBJ1-1

DNA: TGTGCCAGCACCAAGCGGGAGGAAGAGACCCAGTACTTC
CDR3: CASTKREEETQYF
size: few
D: TRBD2
V: TRBV6-2/TRBV6-3
J: TRBJ2-5

DNA: TGTGCCGGATCCAGACAGGGCCAAGAGACCCAGTACTTC
CDR3: CAGSRQGQETQYF
size: few
D: TRBD1
V: TRBV6-1
J: TRBJ2-5

DNA: TGTGCCAGCAGCGTAGCCCAGGACAGGGGGTTTGGCTACACCTTC
CDR3: CASSVAQDRGFGYTF
size: few
D: TRBD1
V: TRBV9
J: TRBJ1-2

DNA: TGTGCCAGCAGTCATATGACAGGACGGGCCTACTTT
CDR3: CASSHMTGRAYF
size: many
D: .
V: TRBV7-2
J: TRBJ1-1

DNA: TGTGCCAGCAGACAGGGACAGGGGTATGAAAAACTGTTTTTT
CDR3: CASRQGQGYEKLFF
size: .
D: TRBD1
V: TRBV12-3/TRBV12-4
J: TRBJ1-4

DNA: TGTGCCAGCAGCTTAGAAGGGACACTCGGCTACAATGAGCAGTTCTTC
CDR3: CASSLEGTLGYNEQFF
size: few
D: .
V: TRBV7-2
J: TRBJ2-1

DNA: TGCAGTGCTAGGGCAGGGAGGGACACTGAAGCTTTCTTT
CDR3: CSARAGRDTEAFF
size: .
D: .
V: TRBV20-1
J: TRBJ1-1

DNA: TGTGCCAGTAGCACGGGACTAGCGGGAGAAAATTTGGGGAATGAGCAGTTCTTC
CDR3: CASSTGLAGENLGNEQFF
size: .
D: TRBD2
V: TRBV19
J: TRBJ2-1